A selection of T cell receptor beta chains follows, all from one sample in a study of CD8 T cells in ankylosing spondylitis. Using its own MiXCR run on the 5' RACE reads, TCRdb lists one record per CDR3 protein. The data contain 200,000 to 250,000 distinct CDR3 sequences, about a sixth of them singletons. Sequencing was done on a sample of blood, either unsorted or a sorted T cell fraction (not recorded which). All receptors derive from a male donor with ankylosing spondylitis. Each CDR3 is given with its conserved first and last residue. The order of the fields is V gene, clone size, D gene, J gene, CDR3 DNA, CDR3 protein. D genes are given only for firm matches. Rows give clone size only sometimes, using once, few, many, or a class for an expanded clone.

V gene: TRBV5-6
clone size: few
D gene: .
J gene: TRBJ1-2
CDR3 DNA: TGTGCCAGCAGCGAGACAGGACTGGGGAGCTATGGCTACACCTTC
CDR3 protein: CASSETGLGSYGYTF

V gene: TRBV9
clone size: few
D gene: .
J gene: TRBJ2-7
CDR3 DNA: TGTGCCAGCAGCGTAGGTCCCGGGAGTAACTACGAGCAGTACTTC
CDR3 protein: CASSVGPGSNYEQYF

V gene: TRBV9
clone size: few
D gene: TRBD1
J gene: TRBJ2-1
CDR3 DNA: TGTGCCAGCAGCGTTCAGGGGGCCGCTGAGCAGTTCTTC
CDR3 protein: CASSVQGAAEQFF

V gene: TRBV28
clone size: few
D gene: .
J gene: TRBJ2-7
CDR3 DNA: TGTGCCAGCAGTTTTGGGCAGGGGTCCTCCTACGAGCAGTACTTC
CDR3 protein: CASSFGQGSSYEQYF

V gene: TRBV27
clone size: few
D gene: .
J gene: TRBJ2-7
CDR3 DNA: TGTGCCAGCAGTTCCCTCGGGACGGCGGATCAGTACTTC
CDR3 protein: CASSSLGTADQYF

V gene: TRBV6-1
clone size: few
D gene: TRBD1
J gene: TRBJ1-5
CDR3 DNA: TGTGCCAGCAGCCCGGACAGGGGGTATAGCAATCAGCCCCAGCATTTT
CDR3 protein: CASSPDRGYSNQPQHF

V gene: TRBV5-1
clone size: many
D gene: TRBD1
J gene: TRBJ1-5
CDR3 DNA: TGCGCCAGCAGCTCGGGACAGGGCCCTTATAGCAATCAGCCCCAGCATTTT
CDR3 protein: CASSSGQGPYSNQPQHF

V gene: TRBV9
clone size: many
D gene: .
J gene: TRBJ2-7
CDR3 DNA: TGTGCCAGCAGCCCGGGGGGCAGGAGCTCCTACGAGCAGTACTTC
CDR3 protein: CASSPGGRSSYEQYF

V gene: TRBV7-9
clone size: .
D gene: .
J gene: TRBJ2-7
CDR3 DNA: TGTGCCAGCAGCTTAGGGGAAACCTACGAGCAGTACTTC
CDR3 protein: CASSLGETYEQYF

V gene: TRBV5-1
clone size: few
D gene: .
J gene: TRBJ2-5
CDR3 DNA: TGCGCCAGCAGCTCACAAGGGGGGGATTGGTACCAAGAGACCCAGTACTTC
CDR3 protein: CASSSQGGDWYQETQYF

V gene: TRBV6-5
clone size: .
D gene: .
J gene: TRBJ2-5
CDR3 DNA: TGTGCCAGCAACCCACCAGGGATCCAGTACTTC
CDR3 protein: CASNPPGIQYF

V gene: TRBV10-3
clone size: many
D gene: .
J gene: TRBJ2-7
CDR3 DNA: TGTGCCATCAGTGAGGTCCAGGCCCACTCCTACGAGCAGTACTTC
CDR3 protein: CAISEVQAHSYEQYF

V gene: TRBV9
clone size: .
D gene: .
J gene: TRBJ1-1
CDR3 DNA: TGTGCCAGCAGCGTAGGGGAGGTCGACACTGAAGCTTTCTTT
CDR3 protein: CASSVGEVDTEAFF

V gene: TRBV25-1
clone size: few
D gene: .
J gene: TRBJ2-7
CDR3 DNA: TGTGCCAGCAGTGAAAGAGGGGCTGGGGAGCAGTACTTC
CDR3 protein: CASSERGAGEQYF

V gene: TRBV27
clone size: .
D gene: .
J gene: TRBJ2-1
CDR3 DNA: TGTGCCAGCAGCGAATCGGGAGTTTTTAACTACAATGAGCAGTTCTTC
CDR3 protein: CASSESGVFNYNEQFF

V gene: TRBV12-3/TRBV12-4
clone size: few
D gene: .
J gene: TRBJ2-2
CDR3 DNA: TGTGCCAGCAGTCAGGACAACCCAGGCACCGGGGAGCTGTTTTTT
CDR3 protein: CASSQDNPGTGELFF

V gene: TRBV19
clone size: .
D gene: .
J gene: TRBJ2-2
CDR3 DNA: TGTGCCAGTAGTTTCGGGGGCAACACCGGGGAGCTGTTTTTT
CDR3 protein: CASSFGGNTGELFF

V gene: TRBV5-1
clone size: few
D gene: .
J gene: TRBJ1-6
CDR3 DNA: TGCGCCAGCAGCCCCGAAGGCGGACGGGATTCACCCCTCCACTTT
CDR3 protein: CASSPEGGRDSPLHF

V gene: TRBV12-3/TRBV12-4
clone size: many
D gene: TRBD2
J gene: TRBJ2-1
CDR3 DNA: TGTGCCAGCAGTTTAGGATCGACTAGCGATGAGCAGTTCTTC
CDR3 protein: CASSLGSTSDEQFF

V gene: TRBV12-3/TRBV12-4
clone size: many
D gene: .
J gene: TRBJ1-1
CDR3 DNA: TGTGCCAGCAGTTTGGGCACTGAAGCTTTCTTT
CDR3 protein: CASSLGTEAFF

V gene: TRBV11-2
clone size: .
D gene: TRBD2
J gene: TRBJ2-5
CDR3 DNA: TGTGCCAGCTGCTTAGGTCTAGCGGGAGGTGAAGAGACCCAGTACTTC
CDR3 protein: CASCLGLAGGEETQYF

V gene: TRBV20-1
clone size: few
D gene: TRBD2
J gene: TRBJ2-7
CDR3 DNA: TGCAGTGCTGTACAACCGCTAGCGGGAGGGCCTTACGAGCAGTACTTC
CDR3 protein: CSAVQPLAGGPYEQYF

V gene: TRBV20-1
clone size: .
D gene: .
J gene: TRBJ1-1
CDR3 DNA: TGCAGTGTGACAGACAGTGGGGGCGTTTTTGGTTTCTTT
CDR3 protein: CSVTDSGGVFGFF

V gene: TRBV27
clone size: few
D gene: TRBD1
J gene: TRBJ2-7
CDR3 DNA: TGTGCCAGCAGCCTCGCCGGGCAGGGGGCTTCCTACGAGCAGTACTTC
CDR3 protein: CASSLAGQGASYEQYF

V gene: TRBV28
clone size: many
D gene: .
J gene: TRBJ1-5
CDR3 DNA: TGTGCCAGCAGTCACCCTTGGGGCAATAGCAATCAGCCCCAGCATTTT
CDR3 protein: CASSHPWGNSNQPQHF